This T cell receptor (beta chain) is drawn from a study of T cell clonotyping in hematopoietic cell transplantation. The ends were cut back, 1 base at V and 0 bases at J, with 12 bases in the middle. Looked up from germline, CDR1 is MGHRA and CDR2 is YSYEKL. The CDR3 loop spans 16 amino acids. Study outcomes and limitations: Pathologically expanded recipient clonotypes increased progressively from day 30 to day 180 as diversity fell. Without cell sorting, CD4 versus CD8 contributions remain unresolved.

Profiling relied on immunoSEQ multiplex PCR, and the TCRdb table lists in-frame clones only, not all of them. The sample yields under 20,000 clones, about 82% seen once. Sample time point: recipient sample about 28 days before transplant, after cytoreduction. As regards this clone: Its antigen is unknown.

The sequence came from a man in his fifties or sixties with acute myeloid leukemia. Some clones in this sample may be carry-over from other donors' samples. Here the sequenced sample was peripheral blood mononuclear cells, taken before stem cell transplant. The chain uses TRBV4-1 and TRBJ1-2; D remains unclear. The CDR3 spells CASSQGGEGANYGYTF. DNA for the CDR3: TGCGCCAGCAGCCAAGGTGGCGAGGGAGCTAACTATGGCTACACCTTC.